Listed below are T cell receptor beta chains from one sample, sequenced in a study of regulatory T cells in long-lasting Graves disease. Each CDR3 protein is one row after TCRdb ran MiXCR on the multiplex PCR reads. The table shows hundreds of thousands of distinct CDR3 sequences, with around 15% occurring only once. Sequencing was performed on peripheral blood mononuclear cells (PBMCs), taken at new diagnosis, from a patient treated with antithyroid drugs. Every receptor here comes from a female donor with Graves disease. Each CDR3 is given with its conserved first and last residue. Each record gives: V gene, D gene, clone size, J gene, CDR3 DNA, CDR3 protein. The D gene is left open where the match is weak. Expanded clones get a size class; other rows say once, few or many, or leave the size out.

TRBV19	-	many	TRBJ2-7	TGTGCCAGTAGTCCCGACCGACTCTCCGGCTACGAGCAGTACTTC	CASSPDRLSGYEQYF
TRBV24-1	-	-	TRBJ2-5	TGTGCCACCAGTGCCGGGACCCAAGAGACCCAGTACTTC	CATSAGTQETQYF
TRBV7-2	TRBD2	many	TRBJ2-7	TGTGCCAGCAGCTTGACTAGCGGGGATTTCTACGAGCAGTACTTC	CASSLTSGDFYEQYF
TRBV6-1	TRBD1	-	TRBJ1-4	TGTGCCAGCAGTGAACTCCCCGGCAGGGGGCATGAAAAACTGTTTTTT	CASSELPGRGHEKLFF
TRBV12-3/TRBV12-4	TRBD2	-	TRBJ2-5	TGTGCCAGCAGGGCTAGCGGAGACCCTCTCCAAGAGACCCAGTACTTC	CASRASGDPLQETQYF
TRBV7-3	-	many	TRBJ2-1	TGTGCCAGCAGCCTACGATCGGCGGTGCCCTCCAACTCCTACAATGAGCAGTTCTTC	CASSLRSAVPSNSYNEQFF
TRBV7-2	-	many	TRBJ1-2	TGTGCCAGCAGCGCACAGGGAGGAGGCGGCTACACCTTC	CASSAQGGGGYTF
TRBV7-9	TRBD2	many	TRBJ2-3	TGTGCCAGCAGCTACTCGACTAGCGGGGGGGATACGCAGTATTTT	CASSYSTSGGDTQYF
TRBV6-1	-	many	TRBJ1-1	TGTGCCAGCACACAGACCAGGGGAGGTACTGAAGCTTTCTTT	CASTQTRGGTEAFF
TRBV9	-	few	TRBJ2-2	TGTGCCAGCAGCGAAACGTATCCCGGGGAGCTGTTTTTT	CASSETYPGELFF
TRBV9	-	few	TRBJ1-2	TGTGCCAGCAGCGTTGCTGGGGGCCGAGGCTATGGCTACACCTTC	CASSVAGGRGYGYTF
TRBV7-9	TRBD1	-	TRBJ2-7	TGTGCCAGCAGCTTAGAGGGGACAGTCTCCTACGAGCAGTACTTC	CASSLEGTVSYEQYF
TRBV9	-	many	TRBJ2-1	TGTGCCAGCAGCGTAGGGGGCCGTGTGAGCTCCTACAATGAGCAGTTCTTC	CASSVGGRVSSYNEQFF
TRBV6-1	-	many	TRBJ2-4	TGTGCCAGCAGGAAGGGCCACAGGACTGATGCCAAAAACATTCAGTACTTC	CASRKGHRTDAKNIQYF
TRBV6-2/TRBV6-3	-	many	TRBJ1-2	TGTGCCAGCAACCTTAACCGGGACAATTATGGCTACACCTTC	CASNLNRDNYGYTF
TRBV29-1	-	many	TRBJ1-1	TGCAGCGTTGTAGGTACTGTGCGGGATGGGACTGAAGCTTTCTTT	CSVVGTVRDGTEAFF
TRBV13	-	-	TRBJ2-5	TGTGCCAGCAGCCTTTTAGTTTCGCGGAACGAAGAGACCCAGTACTTC	CASSLLVSRNEETQYF
TRBV6-2/TRBV6-3	TRBD2	-	TRBJ2-1	TGTGCCAGCCGAGCCCCAGCGGGAGTGGGTGCATGGGAGCAGTTCTTC	CASRAPAGVGAWEQFF
TRBV2	-	many	TRBJ1-2	TGTGCCAGCAGCCCGGACAAGACGGGGAGAGGCTACACCTTC	CASSPDKTGRGYTF
TRBV5-1	-	many	TRBJ2-2	TGCGCCAGCAGCTTGGACAGATTGAACACCGGGGAGCTGTTTTTT	CASSLDRLNTGELFF
TRBV19	-	-	TRBJ2-2	TGTGCCAGTTCCGGGACATTAGGCGGGGAGCTGTTTTTT	CASSGTLGGELFF
TRBV27	TRBD1	many	TRBJ2-7	TGTGCCAGCAGTTTGCCGGACAGGGGGCTCAACGAGCAGTACTTC	CASSLPDRGLNEQYF
TRBV11-2	-	many	TRBJ1-2	TGTGCCAGCAGTCGAGGGCAGGAGGAAGGCTACACCTTC	CASSRGQEEGYTF
TRBV28	-	many	TRBJ1-5	TGTGCCAGCAGTTTAGAGGCTAATCAGCCCCAGCATTTT	CASSLEANQPQHF
TRBV20-1	-	many	TRBJ1-5	TGCAGTGCTAGAGATGAACAGGGACGGAGCAATCAGCCCCAGCATTTT	CSARDEQGRSNQPQHF
TRBV6-5	-	many	TRBJ1-1	TGTGCCAGCAGTTACTACTGGGGGCCGAACACTGAAGCTTTCTTT	CASSYYWGPNTEAFF
TRBV2	TRBD1	many	TRBJ1-6	TGTGCCAGCAGTGATAGGGGGCAAGGTTCACCCCTCCACTTT	CASSDRGQGSPLHF
TRBV6-1	TRBD1	few	TRBJ1-1	TGTGCCAGCAGTGCGGACGGACAGGGCTTTACTGAAGCTTTCTTT	CASSADGQGFTEAFF
TRBV13	-	few	TRBJ2-2	TGTGCCAGCAGCTTAGTCAGGGGTGAAAGCACCGGGGAGCTGTTTTTT	CASSLVRGESTGELFF
TRBV28	TRBD2	many	TRBJ2-7	TGTGCCAGCAGTTTACCTTCTAGCGGGCTTTCCTCCTACGAGCAGTACTTC	CASSLPSSGLSSYEQYF
TRBV20-1	-	many	TRBJ1-1	TGCAGTGCTGCAGGGGATGCGGGCCAGGGGACTGAAGCTTTCTTT	CSAAGDAGQGTEAFF
TRBV11-2	-	once	TRBJ1-2	TGTGCCAGCAGCTTAGATCGGGTGGCAGGATACACCTTC	CASSLDRVAGYTF
TRBV10-3	-	many	TRBJ1-2	TGTGCCATCAGTGAGTCAGGGGGGATTGGACCTGGCTACACCTTC	CAISESGGIGPGYTF
TRBV20-1	TRBD1	many	TRBJ1-2	TGCAGTGCTAGAAGCCCAGGGGGCTACTATGGCTACACCTTC	CSARSPGGYYGYTF
TRBV12-3/TRBV12-4	-	many	TRBJ1-5	TGTGCCAGCAGGACAGCTTCTAGCAATCAGCCCCAGCATTTT	CASRTASSNQPQHF
TRBV27	-	-	TRBJ1-6	TGTGCCAGCAGCCGAGTACAGGCCGTAGGCCCTTCACCCCTCCACTTT	CASSRVQAVGPSPLHF
TRBV20-1	TRBD2	few	TRBJ2-3	TGCAGTGCTAGAGATCCCGCTAGCGGGAGTGTCACAGATACGCAGTATTTT	CSARDPASGSVTDTQYF
TRBV18	TRBD1	-	TRBJ1-6	TGTGCCAGCTCACCCACAGGGGGAGATTCACCCCTCCACTTT	CASSPTGGDSPLHF
TRBV7-2	TRBD2	many	TRBJ2-5	TGTGCCATCCGACTAGCGGGAGGGCCAGAGACCCAGTACTTC	CAIRLAGGPETQYF
TRBV28	-	-	TRBJ2-7	TGTGCCAGCAGTCCATTCAAGGGCTCCTACGAGCAGTACTTC	CASSPFKGSYEQYF
TRBV3-1	-	many	TRBJ1-2	TGTGCCAGCAGCCACGCCCCTGACGGCTACACCTTC	CASSHAPDGYTF
TRBV5-1	TRBD1	-	TRBJ2-1	TGCGCCAGCAGCTTGGCGGGACAGCTCCGGAATGAGCAGTTCTTC	CASSLAGQLRNEQFF
TRBV5-6	TRBD1	many	TRBJ2-7	TGTGCCAGCAGCTTCGGACAGGGGATCTACGAGCAGTACTTC	CASSFGQGIYEQYF
TRBV19	-	many	TRBJ1-2	TGTGCCAGTAGTATAGGTTCAGATACTAACTATGGCTACACCTTC	CASSIGSDTNYGYTF
TRBV6-1	-	many	TRBJ2-2	TGTGCCAGCAGAGGACTCGACGCCGGGGGCGGGGAGCTGTTTTTT	CASRGLDAGGGELFF